Given below is one TCR beta chain in context. TCRdb reprocessed the RACE reads via MiXCR and lists one record per CDR3 protein. Of some 350,000 distinct CDR3 sequences in the sample, over 6% were seen once. This sample was included in a study of human T cells and chemical hapten exposure. Time point meaning: patch test 2, 6 weeks after DPC sensitization. Noted treatment: therapeutic diphenylcyclopropenone sensitization with weekly scalp DPC. CDR1 and CDR2 (germline): KGHDR, SFDVKD. The CDR3 totals 13 residues. V shed 3 bases and J shed 1 base, with 6 bases lying between them. This chain links TRBV24-1 with TRBJ2-7; the D gene could be TRBD1 or TRBD2 (5 bases each). This specimen consisted of whole blood, obtained in connection with sensitization to the hapten diphenylcyclopropenone (DPC). The TCR sequence derives from a young woman with alopecia areata. Some clones in this sample may be carry-over from other donors' samples. The CDR3 bases are TGTGCCACCAGTGATGGGGGTTCCTACGAGCAGTACTTC. Protein: CATSDGGSYEQYF.